This TCR beta chain appears in the sequencing data of a study of T cells after yellow fever vaccination. Germline V gene data show CDR1 as SGHTA and CDR2 as FQGTGA. This CDR3 is 16 amino acids long. V was clipped by 1 base and J by 2 bases, with 9 bases between them. Via MiXCR, TCRdb re-called the 5' RACE reads, giving one row per CDR3 protein. This table holds about 340,000 distinct CDR3 sequences, around 13% found once. This TCR derives from a man younger than 35 who received the YFV17D yellow fever vaccine. This specimen was CD4+ T cells sorted from PBMCs, taken 15 days after the yellow fever booster vaccination. The V gene is TRBV7-3, the J gene TRBJ2-6; D possibly corresponds to TRBD1 (5 bases). The CDR3 loop reads CASSLSSGTGANVLTF. As DNA, the CDR3 is TGTGCCAGCAGCTTAAGTTCAGGGACTGGGGCCAACGTCCTGACTTTC.